This T cell receptor (beta chain) was identified in a study of shared T cell receptors in the human thymus. Libraries were prepared by immunoSEQ multiplex PCR; TCRdb keeps only in-frame clonotypes and omits some of them. The table lists under 700,000 clones, about four fifths of them singletons. This CDR3 is built from 15 residues. The germline CDR1 and CDR2 sequences are SGHNT and YYREEE (reference sequence). After removal of 0 bases from V and 2 bases from J, the junction contained 5 bases not matched to a gene. Separately, the same data were catalogued under a study of human thymus T cells. That source adds: Among the donors, all were healthy Finnish infants having corrective surgery for congenital heart defects. It was from resections taken during corrective heart surgery that the thymus tissue came. Seemingly biased V and J gene usage marked thymic and blood repertoires. Related research examined unrelated individuals and reported that their thymic repertoires overlapped highly.

Sequenced input: thymocytes. V and J are TRBV5-4 and TRBJ2-7, with TRBD1 matching 7 bases. This sequence was found in a boy under two years old with a congenital heart defect. The CDR3 reads CASSLALQGAYEQYF. The DNA of the CDR3 is TGTGCCAGCAGCTTGGCCCTCCAGGGGGCCTACGAGCAGTACTTC.